The clone carrying this T cell receptor (beta chain) was observed a few times. What it recognizes is unknown. Each CDR3 protein is one row after TCRdb ran MiXCR on the reads. This table has 550,000 to 850,000 distinct CDR3 sequences, around a third appearing once. V gave up 0 bases and J gave up 14 bases; unmatched junction bases: 8. This CDR3 comprises 13 residues. Looked up from germline, CDR1 is SGHVS and CDR2 is FNYEAQ. This entry belongs to a study of T cell repertoires in cytomegalovirus infection. On the study more broadly: Selection of CMV epitopes for the study included recently identified HLA-C-restricted and well-studied HLA-B-restricted ones. Carrying CMV and the relevant HLA type showed in public TCR beta signatures.

General observations from the study: Dominating the ex vivo response were HLA-C-restricted CMV-specific TCR beta clonotypes. Of the TCR beta families, the public ones yielded a cumulative frequency that identified carriers of CMV plus the relevant HLA.

V is TRBV7-6 and J is TRBJ2-3; 7 positions agree with TRBD1. The input for sequencing was cultured PBMCs, taken from culture after CMV antigen stimulation. This receptor was obtained from a human donor in good health (CMV status not recorded). Some clones in this sample may be carry-over from other donors' samples. The CDR3 sequence is CASSLALTGLMYF. CDR3 nucleotide sequence: TGTGCCAGCAGCTTAGCCCTGACAGGGTTAATGTATTTT.